This TCR beta chain was captured in a study of control samples from healthy donors and cancer patients. Libraries were prepared by immunoSEQ multiplex PCR; TCRdb keeps only in-frame clonotypes and omits some of them. The sample holds around 26,000 clones; around 83% are singletons and the top ten take 23%. CDR3 length: 13 residues. CDR1 and CDR2 from the germline V gene are SGHKS and YYEKEE (reference sequence). V was pared by 5 bases and J by 0 bases, with 9 bases between. This chain uses TRBV5-5 with TRBJ2-7; D possibly corresponds to TRBD1 (6 bases). The receptor was derived from a man aged 55 to 69 with colorectal cancer. The sequenced sample consisted of PBMCs. CDR3 protein: CASSSTGSYEQYF. The CDR3 DNA reads TGTGCCAGCAGTTCGACAGGCTCCTACGAGCAGTACTTC.